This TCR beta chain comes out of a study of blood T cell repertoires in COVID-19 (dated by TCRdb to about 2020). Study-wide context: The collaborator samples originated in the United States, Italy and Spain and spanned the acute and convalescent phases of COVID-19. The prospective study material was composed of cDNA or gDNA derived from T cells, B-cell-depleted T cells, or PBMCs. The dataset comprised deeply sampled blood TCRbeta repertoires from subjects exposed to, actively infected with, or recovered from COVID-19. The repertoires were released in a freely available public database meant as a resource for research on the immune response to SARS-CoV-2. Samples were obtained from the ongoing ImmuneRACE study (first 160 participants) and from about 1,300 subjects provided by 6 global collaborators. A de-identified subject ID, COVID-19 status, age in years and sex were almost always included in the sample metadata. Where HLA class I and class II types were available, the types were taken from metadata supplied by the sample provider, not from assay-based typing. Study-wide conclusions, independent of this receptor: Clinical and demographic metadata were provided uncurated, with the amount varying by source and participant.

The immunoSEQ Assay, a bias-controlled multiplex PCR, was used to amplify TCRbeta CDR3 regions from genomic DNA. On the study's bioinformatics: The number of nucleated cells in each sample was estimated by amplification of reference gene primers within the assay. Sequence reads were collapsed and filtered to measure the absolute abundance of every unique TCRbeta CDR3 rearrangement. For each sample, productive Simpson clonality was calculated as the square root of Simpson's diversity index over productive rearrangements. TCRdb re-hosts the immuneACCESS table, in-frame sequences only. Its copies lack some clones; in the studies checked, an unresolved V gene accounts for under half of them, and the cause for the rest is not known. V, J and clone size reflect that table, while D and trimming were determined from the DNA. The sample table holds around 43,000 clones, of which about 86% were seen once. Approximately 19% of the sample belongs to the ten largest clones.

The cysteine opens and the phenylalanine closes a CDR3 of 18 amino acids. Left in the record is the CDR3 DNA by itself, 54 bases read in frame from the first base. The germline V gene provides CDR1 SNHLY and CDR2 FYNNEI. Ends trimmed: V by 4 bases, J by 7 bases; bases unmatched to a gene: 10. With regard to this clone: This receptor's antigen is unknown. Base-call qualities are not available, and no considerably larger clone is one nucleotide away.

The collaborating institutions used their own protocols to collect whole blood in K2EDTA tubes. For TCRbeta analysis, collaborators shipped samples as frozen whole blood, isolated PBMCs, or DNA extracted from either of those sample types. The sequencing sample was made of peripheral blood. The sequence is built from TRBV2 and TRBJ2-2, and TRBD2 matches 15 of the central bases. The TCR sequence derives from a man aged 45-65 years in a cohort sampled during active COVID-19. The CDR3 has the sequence CASSVGLAGGRPIGELFF. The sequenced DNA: TGTGCCAGCAGTGTTGGACTAGCGGGGGGGCGGCCGATCGGGGAGCTGTTTTTT.